The 27 T cell receptor beta chains in this list originate from one sample, sequenced in a study of Ad26.COV2.S vaccination and SARS-CoV-2 variants (dated by TCRdb to the early 2020s). The library was prepared using the immunoSEQ multiplex PCR assay. The table comes from immuneACCESS by way of TCRdb, which keeps in-frame sequences with V and J called. Part of the clones is missing from these tables; in studies checked, under half for an unresolved V gene and the rest for unknown reasons. The sample table contains about 400,000 clones; only one count was recorded for 80% to 90% of them. The leading ten clones occupy around 7.4% of the sample. Read against the paper, the sample's treatment or condition label means: around 19 received Ad26.COV2.S at low or high dose, single or two shots; about five received placebo; per-sample allocation not given. Repertoires of vaccine and placebo recipients were sequenced from samples collected on day 63 after the first injection.

Sequences were derived from peripheral blood, sampled in a trial of Ad26.COV2.S vaccine versus placebo. These receptor sequences come from a person aged 18-60 years who received the Ad26.COV2.S COVID-19 vaccine or a placebo.

The rearrangement joins TRBV6-2 or TRBV6-3 to TRBJ2-1; the D is unclear. Per germline, CDR1 MNHEY and CDR2 SVGEGT. The CDR3 runs to 15 residues. V shed 2 bases and J shed 2 bases, with 10 bases lying between them. As DNA, the CDR3 is TGTGCCAGCAGTTACATGCCTCTCCCCTACAATGAGCAGTTCTTC. Translating it yields CASSYMPLPYNEQFF.

The rearrangement uses TRBV9 and TRBJ2-2; D gene uncertain. Germline values: CDR1 SGDLS, CDR2 YYNGEE. Trimming removed 0 bases from V and 7 bases from J, with 7 bases in between. CDR3 length: 13 amino acids. This chain's CDR3 is CASSVDLVGELFF. DNA for the CDR3: TGTGCCAGCAGCGTAGACCTCGTCGGGGAGCTGTTTTTT.

CDR3 region: CASSSRTELPLDTQYF. As DNA, the CDR3 is TGTGCCAGCAGTTCCCGGACCGAGCTCCCACTAGATACGCAGTATTTT. The gene calls are TRBV27 and TRBJ2-3; D gene unclear. Trimming cost V 4 bases and J 5 bases, with 19 bases left between them. CDR1 MNHEY and CDR2 SMNVEV come from the germline V gene (reference sequence). The length of the CDR3 is 16 residues.

The V gene is TRBV7-9, the J gene TRBJ1-1; no reliable D call. V dropped 1 base and J dropped 1 base, with 4 bases sitting between them. Germline CDR1 is SEHNR and CDR2 is FQNEAQ (reference sequence). CDR3 length equals 13 residues. The CDR3 loop reads CASSLGSNTEAFF. For the CDR3, the DNA is TGTGCCAGCAGCTTAGGATCGAACACTGAAGCTTTCTTT.

The chain carries TRBV10-1 and TRBJ2-5, with 10 bases lining up with TRBD2. The CDR3 runs to 15 residues. V was pared by 5 bases and J by 4 bases, with 7 bases of the junction left unmatched. Germline V CDR1 and CDR2: WNHNN, SYGVQD (reference sequence). The CDR3 spells CASSPAGGPGETQYF. DNA of the CDR3: TGCGCCAGCAGTCCAGCGGGAGGGCCAGGAGAGACCCAGTACTTC.

The V and J genes are TRBV5-1 and TRBJ1-6; a possible D gene is TRBD1 (6 bases). The CDR3 extends over 17 amino acids. Germline loops: CDR1 SGHRS, CDR2 YFSETQ. Between the trimmed V and J ends, which lost 4 bases and 2 bases, there was a span of 16 bases. CDR3 protein: CASSVSTGFAYNSPLHF. Here the CDR3 DNA reads TGCGCCAGCAGCGTATCAACAGGGTTCGCCTATAATTCACCCCTCCACTTT.

The table lists this clone with a few counts. This chain joins TRBV28 and TRBJ2-2; perhaps TRBD2 as D (5 bases). CDR3 length: 16 amino acids. V was clipped by 7 bases and J by 4 bases, with 19 bases between them. Germline CDR1 MDHEN, CDR2 SYDVKM. DNA of the CDR3: TGTGCCAGCACCGCGCATGGAGGCCCAGCCACCGGGGAGCTGTTTTTT. This codes for CASTAHGGPATGELFF.

V usage is TRBV19 and J usage is TRBJ2-1, with 16 bases fitting TRBD2. The germline gives CDR1 LNHDA, CDR2 SQIVND (reference sequence). V shed 5 bases and J 9 bases; nucleotides not matched to a gene: 7. CDR3 length equals 16 residues. CDR3 sequence reads: CASSPGTSGRAREQFF. The CDR3 nucleotides read TGTGCCAGTAGTCCCGGGACTAGCGGGAGGGCCCGTGAGCAGTTCTTC.

The chain uses TRBV15 and TRBJ2-2; 14 bases align to TRBD2. The CDR3 length is 18 residues. Germline assignment: CDR1 LNHNV and CDR2 YYDKDF (reference sequence). Trimming at V came to 5 bases and at J to 7 bases, leaving 12 bases not matched to a gene. CDR3 coding DNA: TGTGCCACCAGCCCAACCCGACTAGCGGGGGGGCCCGGCGGGGAGCTGTTTTTT. Translated, it gives CATSPTRLAGGPGGELFF.

The V and J genes are TRBV21-1 and TRBJ1-2; the DNA was not used to check the table's D call, TRBD1. TRBV21-1 counts as a pseudogene. The CDR3 sequence is 16 residues long. The CDR3 protein is CASTPHRGPLEYGYTF. For the CDR3, the DNA is TGTGCCAGCACCCCACACAGGGGGCCGCTGGAATATGGCTACACCTTC.

This chain links TRBV10-1 with TRBJ1-2, with D possibly TRBD1 on 5 matching bases. CDR3 length: 13 amino acids. Trimming pared 2 bases from V and 4 bases from J, leaving 8 bases between. Germline CDR1 is WNHNN and CDR2 is SYGVQD (reference sequence). Here the CDR3 DNA reads TGCGCCAGCAGTGAGAGAGGGGCCTATGGCTACACCTTC. Its protein is CASSERGAYGYTF.

The J gene is TRBJ1-2, the V gene TRBV30, with D hard to call. The V gene's germline CDR1 is GTSNPN and CDR2 SVGIG (reference sequence). The CDR3 runs 15 residues. V shed 2 bases and J shed 0 bases, with 13 bases lying between them. The chain's CDR3 is CAWSISMGANYGYTF. Here the CDR3 DNA reads TGTGCCTGGAGTATCTCAATGGGAGCTAACTATGGCTACACCTTC.

This clone was counted between two and nine times. This rearrangement joins TRBV14 to TRBJ2-7; TRBD1 agrees at 7 bases. Germline CDR1 SGHDN, CDR2 FVKESK. With V trimmed by 1 base and J by 4 bases, 7 bases remained unmatched. The CDR3 is made up of 15 amino acids. CDR3 loop: CASSQVRGPRYEQYF. The CDR3 DNA is TGTGCCAGCAGCCAAGTAAGGGGGCCCAGATACGAGCAGTACTTC.

This clone has just a few counts. V is TRBV19 and J is TRBJ2-7; D gene uncertain. The V gene's germline CDR1 is LNHDA and CDR2 SQIVND (reference sequence). This CDR3 is built from 14 residues. The V and J ends lost 4 bases and 1 base respectively, with 11 bases between them. CDR3 amino acids: CASSTEYYSYEQYF. The DNA for the CDR3 is TGTGCCAGTAGTACTGAGTACTATTCCTACGAGCAGTACTTC.

In this sample, this clone turned up a few times. This rearrangement joins TRBV5-4 to TRBJ1-4; D is ambiguous. The CDR3 runs 13 residues. V lost 4 bases to trimming and J lost 10 bases, with 14 bases between them. Germline V gene sequence: CDR1 SGHNT, CDR2 YYREEE (reference sequence). The CDR3 DNA is TGTGCCAGCAGCCCCAGACCCGAGGGAAAACTGTTTTTT. Translated: CASSPRPEGKLFF.

The J gene is TRBJ2-6, the V gene TRBV14; D may be TRBD1 or TRBD2 (5 bases each). There are 17 residues in the CDR3. Trimming shortened V by 1 base and J by 4 bases, and 14 bases separated the two germline ends. CDR1 is SGHDN, CDR2 FVKESK, per germline. This CDR3 is CASSQVKSGSGANVLTF. CDR3 DNA sequence: TGTGCCAGCAGCCAAGTCAAATCAGGGAGCGGGGCCAACGTCCTGACTTTC.

The chain couples TRBV10-3 to TRBJ2-5, with D possibly being TRBD1 (8 bases). In germline, CDR1 is ENHRY, CDR2 SYGVKD. The CDR3 is 13 amino acids. Trimming shortened V by 6 bases and J by 3 bases, and 11 bases separated the two germline ends. The CDR3 reads CAISTGGEETQYF. The CDR3 region has the DNA TGTGCCATCAGCACAGGGGGGGAAGAGACCCAGTACTTC.

The J gene is TRBJ2-3, the V gene TRBV5-1; tentatively, D is TRBD1 (6 bases). V lost 4 bases and J 5 bases, leaving 11 bases between the germline ends. This CDR3 region has 13 residues. Germline loops: CDR1 SGHRS, CDR2 YFSETQ. In nucleotides, the CDR3 is TGCGCCAGCAGCCGGACAGATAGAGATACGCAGTATTTT. This codes for CASSRTDRDTQYF.

The CDR3 region is CASTPGGTYTEAFF. DNA for the CDR3: TGTGCCAGCACTCCGGGAGGGACCTACACTGAAGCTTTCTTT. V and J are TRBV2 and TRBJ1-1; the D gene is possibly TRBD1 (5 bases). The CDR3 covers 14 residues. Germline V gene lookup returns CDR1 SNHLY and CDR2 FYNNEI. Trimming removed 7 bases at V and 3 bases at J, with 15 bases between.

The chain has TRBV4-2 and TRBJ2-1, with D maybe TRBD2 (6 bases). Germline loops: CDR1 LGHNA, CDR2 YNFKEQ. Trimming removed 2 bases from V and 7 bases from J, with 15 bases in between. The CDR3 sequence is 15 residues long. Written as DNA, the CDR3 is TGTGCCAGCAGCCAACCGGCTAGCGCTCTGAATGAGCAGTTCTTC. Protein: CASSQPASALNEQFF.

In this sample, this clone turned up once. The chain is built from TRBV7-6 and TRBJ2-7; TRBD1 matches 7 bases. The CDR3 runs 14 residues. CDR1 is SGHVS and CDR2 is FNYEAQ in the germline V gene. V was clipped by 4 bases and J by 3 bases; unmatched bases: 6. This CDR3 reads CASSSWDRVYEQYF. The DNA of the CDR3 is TGTGCCAGCAGCTCATGGGACAGAGTCTACGAGCAGTACTTC.

The V call is TRBV21-1, the J call TRBJ1-5; the DNA was not compared with TRBD1, the D call given in the table. TRBV21-1 is a listed pseudogene. CDR3 length: 15 amino acids. The CDR3 loop reads CASSRRTDCNQPQHF. The CDR3 DNA follows: TGTGCCAGCAGCCGACGGACAGACTGCAATCAGCCCCAGCATTTT.

J is TRBJ2-5 and V is TRBV13; D not certain. In germline, CDR1 is PRHDT, CDR2 FYEKMQ (reference sequence). CDR3 size: 13 residues. V lost 4 bases, J lost 2 bases, and 8 bases lay in between. The CDR3 DNA reads as TGTGCCAGCAGCTCGGACCGGCAAGAGACCCAGTACTTC. The encoded protein is CASSSDRQETQYF.

The genes are TRBV5-1 and TRBJ2-1; no clear D gene. The CDR3 is made up of 13 amino acids. Germline CDR1 reads SGHRS; CDR2 reads YFSETQ. The germline V and J ends were trimmed by 0 bases and 3 bases, with 4 bases remaining between them. The CDR3 DNA sequence: TGCGCCAGCAGCTTGGGCTACTACAATGAGCAGTTCTTC. It yields the protein CASSLGYYNEQFF.

As concerns this clone: In the same sample, other DNA sequences code for this CDR3. J is TRBJ2-7 and V is TRBV5-1, with TRBD2 matching 7 bases. Germline values: CDR1 SGHRS, CDR2 YFSETQ. The junction had 3 bases not matched to a gene; V was cut back by 1 base and J by 2 bases. This CDR3 is built from 14 residues. CDR3 loop: CASSLRGETYEQYF. The DNA for the CDR3 is TGCGCCAGCAGCTTGCGGGGGGAAACCTACGAGCAGTACTTC.

This sequence joins TRBV15 and TRBJ2-1; D is ambiguous. V dropped 3 bases and J dropped 5 bases, with 32 bases sitting between them. The length of the CDR3 is 21 residues. Looked up from germline, CDR1 is LNHNV and CDR2 is YYDKDF (reference sequence). The CDR3 nucleotides are TGTGCCACCAGCAGGCACGGGTGGGTGCTCCGTCGGACCAATCCCGACAATGAGCAGTTCTTC. Its translation: CATSRHGWVLRRTNPDNEQFF.

As DNA, the CDR3 is TGTGCCAGCAGCAGCGTCCCGGGACGGTCTCCGTATAGCAATCAGCCCCAGCATTTT. Its translation is CASSSVPGRSPYSNQPQHF. The chain employs TRBV21-1 and TRBJ1-5. TRBV21-1 is designated a pseudogene. The CDR3 loop spans 19 amino acids.